These 29 T cell receptor beta chains were sequenced from one sample in a study of blood T cell repertoires in COVID-19 (TCRdb year 2020). The library relied on the immunoSEQ multiplex PCR assay. In TCRdb, the immuneACCESS table is reduced to in-frame sequences with V and J assigned. These tables do not hold every clone; where another copy was compared, an unresolved V gene accounts for under half, and the others remain unexplained. The sample table contains tens of thousands of clones; only one count was recorded for approximately 82% of them. Clones ranked in the top ten supply 5.3% of the sample. Sequenced material: peripheral blood. The source is a man aged 45-60 years with active COVID-19.

The V call is TRBV18, the J call TRBJ1-3; the D is unclear. V was clipped by 7 bases and J by 4 bases, with 11 bases between them. CDR3 length: 13 amino acids. Germline V gene sequence: CDR1 KGHSH, CDR2 LQKENI. The CDR3 reads CASFTRPGNTIYF. CDR3 nucleotides: TGTGCCAGCTTCACCAGGCCGGGAAACACCATATATTTT.

The V gene is TRBV5-1, the J gene TRBJ2-5; 8 bases line up with TRBD1. The CDR3 consists of 15 residues. V shed 1 base, J shed 4 bases, and the junction held 6 bases outside the gene matches. CDR1 is SGHRS and CDR2 is YFSETQ in the germline V gene. The DNA for the CDR3 is TGCGCCAGCAGCTTGATGGGACAGGTAGGAGAGACCCAGTACTTC. Its protein product is CASSLMGQVGETQYF.

This clone was recorded a few times. This chain joins TRBV12-1 and TRBJ1-5; the D call TRBD1 from the table was never checked on the DNA. TRBV12-1 is a listed pseudogene. The CDR3 has 17 residues. CDR3 in amino acids: CASSPKSTGFSNQPQHF. The DNA for the CDR3 is TGTGCCAGCAGCCCGAAATCGACAGGGTTTAGCAATCAGCCCCAGCATTTT.

The CDR3 DNA reads TGTGCCAGCAGCCGGGGGGGCAACTATGGCTACACCTTC. Translated: CASSRGGNYGYTF. J is TRBJ1-2 and V is TRBV27; tentative D call: TRBD1 (6 bases). V was trimmed by 6 bases and J by 2 bases, leaving 10 bases between them. The CDR3 length is 13 residues. The germline gives CDR1 MNHEY, CDR2 SMNVEV (reference sequence).

V and J are TRBV2 and TRBJ2-6, with a possible D match to TRBD2 (5 bases). This CDR3 spans 15 amino acids. The germline V gene has CDR1 SNHLY and CDR2 FYNNEI. V lost 7 bases, J lost 0 bases, and 10 bases lay in between. CDR3 DNA: TGTGCCAGCACTCAGGAGGCCTCTGGGGCCAACGTCCTGACTTTC. Amino acid sequence: CASTQEASGANVLTF.

The chain couples TRBV25-1 to TRBJ1-2, with 7 bases aligning to TRBD1. The CDR3 loop spans 15 amino acids. J lost 7 bases, V lost 1 base, and 9 bases had no gene match. Germline V gene sequence: CDR1 MGHDK, CDR2 SYGVNS. As DNA, the CDR3 is TGTGCCAGCAGTGAATTTGGACAGGCCAGTCGTGGCTACACCTTC. It translates to CASSEFGQASRGYTF.

The chain is built from TRBV5-1 and TRBJ2-1; D unclear. The CDR3 is made up of 15 amino acids. The V gene lost 3 bases and the J gene lost 0 bases, with 10 bases spanning the gap. The V gene's germline CDR1 is SGHRS and CDR2 YFSETQ. As DNA, the CDR3 is TGCGCCAGCAGCTCCTCTGTGAGCTCCTACAATGAGCAGTTCTTC. This codes for CASSSSVSSYNEQFF.

The chain employs TRBV6-5 and TRBJ2-3; the D is unclear. Trimming pared 5 bases from V and 6 bases from J, leaving 6 bases between. The germline CDR1 and CDR2 sequences are MNHEY and SVGAGI. The CDR3 is made up of 11 amino acids. The DNA of the CDR3 is TGTGCCAGCAGTCGGAGCGATACGCAGTATTTT. Translation: CASSRSDTQYF.

The chain combines TRBV7-6 with TRBJ1-2; 10 bases align to TRBD1. With V trimmed by 0 bases and J by 7 bases, 8 bases remained unmatched. The CDR3 spans 16 residues. Germline V gene lookup returns CDR1 SGHVS and CDR2 FNYEAQ. DNA of the CDR3: TGTGCCAGCAGCTTAGCTTGGGACAGGGGTGAGAGTGGCTACACCTTC. This sequence encodes CASSLAWDRGESGYTF.

The chain is built from TRBV7-2 and TRBJ1-2; D possibly corresponds to TRBD1 (5 bases). The CDR3 length is 13 residues. Looked up from germline, CDR1 is SGHTA and CDR2 is FQGNSA. V was trimmed by 5 bases and J by 5 bases, leaving 12 bases between them. The CDR3 DNA sequence: TGTGCCAGCAGCCCCCTAGGGGATTATGGCTACACCTTC. Translation gives CASSPLGDYGYTF.

The J gene is TRBJ2-2, the V gene TRBV9; 7 positions agree with TRBD1. J was trimmed by 6 bases and V by 3 bases; bases with no gene match: 5. This CDR3 spans 14 amino acids. In germline, CDR1 is SGDLS, CDR2 YYNGEE. CDR3 loop: CASSGGQAPGELFF. The CDR3 coding sequence is TGTGCCAGCAGCGGAGGACAGGCCCCCGGGGAGCTGTTTTTT.

The genes are TRBV21-1 and TRBJ2-3; no DNA check was done on the table's D call, TRBD1. TRBV21-1 is marked as a pseudogene. This CDR3 comprises 14 residues. CDR3 loop: CASSMDRGTDTQYF. CDR3 DNA: TGTGCCAGCAGCATGGACAGGGGGACAGATACGCAGTATTTT.

This rearrangement joins TRBV28 to TRBJ2-3; 8 bases agree with TRBD2. Germline CDR1 and CDR2: MDHEN and SYDVKM. The CDR3 consists of 17 residues. The junction had 14 bases not matched to a gene; V was cut back by 5 bases and J by 4 bases. The CDR3 bases are TGTGCCAGCAGTCCTCTTTACGGGAGGGCCCTGGCAGATACGCAGTATTTT. Translating it yields CASSPLYGRALADTQYF.

The chain couples TRBV5-1 to TRBJ2-5, with 10 bases aligning to TRBD1. From germline, CDR1 is SGHRS and CDR2 YFSETQ. Trimming cost V 4 bases and J 1 base; bases outside gene matches: 4. CDR3 length: 15 residues. The CDR3 region is CASSVGDRGQETQYF. The CDR3 DNA is TGCGCCAGCAGCGTGGGGGACAGGGGCCAAGAGACCCAGTACTTC.

The chain couples TRBV18 to TRBJ2-3; TRBD1 matches 8 bases. Germline CDR1 reads KGHSH; CDR2 reads LQKENI. The CDR3 runs 14 residues. The J segment lost 5 bases and the V segment lost 2 bases, leaving 3 bases of the junction unmatched. CDR3 bases: TGTGCCAGCTCACCAGGGACAGGCCGAGATACGCAGTATTTT. The encoded protein is CASSPGTGRDTQYF. Combining the CDR3 with reference TRBV18 and TRBJ2-3 gives the whole variable domain NAGVMQNPRHLVRRRGQEARLRCSPMKGHSHVYWYRQLPEEGLKFMVYLQKENIIDESGMPKERFSAEFPKEGPSILRIQQVVRGDSAAYFCASSPGTGRDTQYFGPGTRLTVL.

V usage is TRBV5-5 and J usage is TRBJ2-4, with 8 bases lining up with TRBD1. This CDR3 is 14 amino acids long. Germline loops: CDR1 SGHKS, CDR2 YYEKEE (reference sequence). V trimming: 2 bases; J trimming: 10 bases; junction bases outside the gene matches: 8. CDR3 sequence reads: CASSLPGTGAIQYF. In nucleotides, the CDR3 is TGTGCCAGCAGCTTACCCGGGACAGGAGCTATTCAGTACTTC.

The V call is TRBV12-5, the J call TRBJ2-6, with D hard to call. Germline V lookup: CDR1 LGHNT, CDR2 FRNRAP. Between the trimmed V and J ends, which lost 6 bases and 0 bases, there was a span of 3 bases. The CDR3 is made up of 13 amino acids. The CDR3 region has the DNA TGTGCTAGTGGCTTCTCTGGGGCCAACGTCCTGACTTTC. This sequence encodes CASGFSGANVLTF.

In the case of this clone: One end of the junction is discordant with germline, which a read error may explain. The rearrangement joins TRBV19 to TRBJ1-4; TRBD1 matches 10 bases. The CDR3 covers 15 residues. Germline CDR1 and CDR2: LNHDA and SQIVND (reference sequence). The CDR3 coding sequence is TGTGCCACCACCTCGGAGGGACAGGGGAATGGAAAACTGTTTTTT. This codes for CATTSEGQGNGKLFF.

The chain is built from TRBV3-1 (or the pseudogene TRBV3-2) and TRBJ2-3, with D perhaps TRBD2 (6 bases). The CDR3 extends over 16 amino acids. Per germline, CDR1 LGHDT and CDR2 YNNKEL (reference sequence). V lost 5 bases, J lost 2 bases, and 17 bases lay in between. CDR3 bases: TGTGCCAGCAGCAAAACCGGGACTGATGACACAGATACGCAGTATTTT. Protein product: CASSKTGTDDTDTQYF.

The rearrangement links TRBV14 to TRBJ2-3; a weak D match, TRBD1 (5 bases). V lost 0 bases to trimming and J lost 1 base, with 14 bases between them. CDR1 and CDR2 from the germline V gene are SGHDN and FVKESK. The CDR3 loop spans 17 amino acids. Here the CDR3 DNA reads TGTGCCAGCAGCCAAGATCCCCCAGGGTGGGGCACAGATACGCAGTATTTT. Translating gives CASSQDPPGWGTDTQYF.

This chain links TRBV30 with TRBJ1-6; 8 bases line up with TRBD1. Germline V gene lookup returns CDR1 GTSNPN and CDR2 SVGIG (reference sequence). This CDR3 has 14 amino acids. CDR3 sequence reads: CAQSRQGYNSPLHF. The CDR3 DNA is TGTGCGCAGTCGCGACAGGGGTACAATTCACCCCTCCACTTT.

This chain joins TRBV7-3 and TRBJ1-6; D not certain. The V gene's germline CDR1 is SGHTA and CDR2 FQGTGA. Trimming shortened V by 5 bases and J by 9 bases, and 14 bases separated the two germline ends. This CDR3 comprises 14 residues. The CDR3 region has the DNA TGTGCCAGCAGCGAGGTTGGGTTCGGTTCACCCCTCCACTTT. Protein sequence: CASSEVGFGSPLHF. The whole variable domain, remainder taken from reference TRBV7-3 and TRBJ1-6, is GAGVSQTPSNKVTEKGKYVELRCDPISGHTALYWYRQSLGQGPEFLIYFQGTGAADDSGLPNDRFFAVRPEGSVSTLKIQRTERGDSAVYLCASSEVGFGSPLHFGNGTRLTVT.

This sequence joins TRBV5-1 and TRBJ2-7; D may be TRBD1 (6 bases). The germline gives CDR1 SGHRS, CDR2 YFSETQ. This CDR3 comprises 11 residues. The CDR3 DNA follows: TGCCCTCTTAACAGGGACTACGAGCAGTACTTC. Translating it yields CPLNRDYEQYF.

This clone was recorded a few times. An end of the junction differs from the germline gene, which may be a read error. The chain uses TRBV5-4 and TRBJ2-7; weak D call: TRBD2 (6 bases). This CDR3 is built from 12 residues. Per germline, CDR1 SGHNT and CDR2 YYREEE (reference sequence). DNA of the CDR3: TGTGCCAGCAGCTTGGACTCCGGGAGACGAAACTTC. Translated, it gives CASSLDSGRRNF.

V and J are TRBV2 and TRBJ2-3, with TRBD2 as a possible D gene (5 bases). V was pared by 9 bases and J by 3 bases, with 19 bases between. Germline loops: CDR1 SNHLY, CDR2 FYNNEI. The CDR3 loop spans 15 amino acids. The CDR3 coding sequence is TGTGCCAGTCATCGGCGGGTCGTGGGAACAGATACGCAGTATTTT. It translates to CASHRRVVGTDTQYF. Filled out from reference TRBV2 and TRBJ2-3, the complete variable domain reads EPEVTQTPSHQVTQMGQEVILRCVPISNHLYFYWYRQILGQKVEFLVSFYNNEISEKSEIFDDQFSVERPDGSNFTLKIRSTKLEDSAMYFCASHRRVVGTDTQYFGPGTRLTVL.

This clone was detected only once. This chain connects TRBV3-1 (or the pseudogene TRBV3-2) to TRBJ2-6; D is perhaps TRBD2 (7 bases). The germline CDR1 and CDR2 sequences are LGHDT and YNNKEL (reference sequence). V lost 11 bases and J 0 bases, leaving 17 bases between the germline ends. This CDR3 has 16 residues. DNA of the CDR3: TGTGCCTTGAGGGGGGGCCCGAGCTCTGGGGCCAACGTCCTGACTTTC. Its protein is CALRGGPSSGANVLTF.

The V gene is TRBV2, the J gene TRBJ2-7; 9 bases agree with TRBD1. Looked up from germline, CDR1 is SNHLY and CDR2 is FYNNEI. V was pared by 3 bases and J by 5 bases, with 5 bases of the junction left unmatched. CDR3 length: 14 residues. This CDR3 is CASSEGQGGDEQYF. The CDR3 DNA follows: TGTGCCAGCAGTGAGGGACAGGGAGGCGACGAGCAGTACTTC.

The V gene is TRBV10-3, the J gene TRBJ2-5; perhaps TRBD2 as D (5 bases). CDR1 and CDR2 (germline): ENHRY, SYGVKD. The CDR3 sequence is 13 residues long. Trimming removed 5 bases from V and 4 bases from J, with 11 bases in between. CDR3 DNA sequence: TGTGCCATCAGTTCCAGCGGACGAGAGACCCAGTACTTC. Its protein is CAISSSGRETQYF.

The chain couples TRBV5-6 to TRBJ1-2, with a weak D call TRBD1 (6 bases). The V gene lost 0 bases and the J gene lost 6 bases, with 15 bases spanning the gap. CDR1 is SGHDT and CDR2 is YYEEEE in the germline V gene. The CDR3 totals 15 residues. The CDR3 is CASSLAPGEEDGYTF. The CDR3 DNA reads as TGTGCCAGCAGCTTGGCCCCAGGGGAAGAGGATGGCTACACCTTC.